A single sample is the source of the 15 T cell receptor beta chains below, sequenced in a study of PD-1 blockade in classical Hodgkin lymphoma. Generated by immunoSEQ multiplex PCR, the TCRdb table keeps only in-frame clones and is missing some. The table lists tens of thousands of clones, 60% to 80% of them singletons. Time point denoted: cycle 4 day 1 (C4D1), after 6 weeks of nivolumab. No patient escaped relapse after autologous stem cell transplantation, and brentuximab vedotin exposure varied. Specimen: peripheral blood mononuclear cells (PBMCs), collected before the fourth cycle of nivolumab. These receptors were obtained from a human donor with classical Hodgkin lymphoma.

The chain links TRBV7-9 to TRBJ2-1, with TRBD2 matching over 8 bases. Per the germline V gene, CDR1 is SEHNR and CDR2 is FQNEAQ (reference sequence). The CDR3 covers 17 residues. The ends lost 5 bases at V and 2 bases at J; junction bases unmatched: 11. The CDR3 DNA is TGTGCCAGCAGCCAATTCAGCGGGAGAAACGCCTACAATGAGCAGTTCTTC. Translation gives CASSQFSGRNAYNEQFF. Combining the CDR3 with reference TRBV7-9 and TRBJ2-1 gives the whole variable domain DTGVSQNPRHKITKRGQNVTFRCDPISEHNRLYWYRQTLGQGPEFLTYFQNEAQLEKSRLLSDRFSAERPKGSFSTLEIQRTEQGDSAMYLCASSQFSGRNAYNEQFFGPGTRLTVL.

The rearrangement uses TRBV5-5 and TRBJ2-7; D unresolved. Germline V CDR1 and CDR2: SGHKS, YYEKEE (reference sequence). V shed 1 base and J shed 3 bases, with 14 bases lying between them. This CDR3 is built from 15 residues. The CDR3 region has the DNA TGTGCCAGCAGCTTGTTTACTTCGGTGATCTACGAGCAGTACTTC. It specifies CASSLFTSVIYEQYF.

By frequency in the sample, this clone is medium-sized. The chain joins TRBV7-2 to TRBJ1-1; D is possibly TRBD1 (5 bases). V gave up 1 base and J gave up 0 bases, with 21 bases separating them. The CDR3 length is 19 residues. CDR1 and CDR2 (germline): SGHTA, FQGNSA. The CDR3 nucleotides read TGTGCCAGCAGCTTAGAGGGACGGACAAGGGCCTCACTGAACACTGAAGCTTTCTTT. Protein: CASSLEGRTRASLNTEAFF.

The chain has TRBV4-2 and TRBJ2-5; D gene unclear. V lost 0 bases, J lost 5 bases, and 10 bases lay in between. The CDR3 spans 14 residues. Germline V lookup: CDR1 LGHNA, CDR2 YNFKEQ. This CDR3 is CASSQEGISETQYF. CDR3 nucleotides: TGTGCCAGCAGCCAAGAAGGTATTTCCGAGACCCAGTACTTC.

This chain connects TRBV20-1 to TRBJ2-1; no clear D gene. V shed 1 base and J shed 11 bases, with 6 bases lying between them. Germline lookup yields CDR1 DFQATT and CDR2 SNEGSKA (reference sequence). This CDR3 has 10 amino acids. CDR3 in DNA: TGCAGTGCTAGAGCGGTTAAGCAGTTCTTC. This codes for CSARAVKQFF.

This rearrangement joins TRBV7-2 to TRBJ2-3; D is tentatively TRBD1 or TRBD2 (5 bases each). The CDR3 sequence is 15 residues long. The V end lost 5 bases, the J end lost 1 base, and 13 bases lay between the germline ends. The germline V gene has CDR1 SGHTA and CDR2 FQGNSA. CDR3 amino acids: CASSPLGAGTDTQYF. DNA of the CDR3: TGTGCCAGCAGCCCCCTCGGGGCGGGCACAGATACGCAGTATTTT.

The chain is built from TRBV18 and TRBJ2-7; 9 bases match TRBD1. Germline V lookup: CDR1 KGHSH, CDR2 LQKENI. Germline trimming cut 3 bases from V and 4 bases from J; bases unmatched to any gene: 7. The CDR3 is 15 residues long. The CDR3 loop is CASSPGGTGKYEQYF. The CDR3 nucleotides read TGTGCCAGCTCACCGGGGGGGACAGGGAAGTACGAGCAGTACTTC. Variable domain in full (rest from reference TRBV18 and TRBJ2-7): NAGVMQNPRHLVRRRGQEARLRCSPMKGHSHVYWYRQLPEEGLKFMVYLQKENIIDESGMPKERFSAEFPKEGPSILRIQQVVRGDSAAYFCASSPGGTGKYEQYFGPGTRLTVT.

V and J are TRBV7-8 and TRBJ2-7; tentative D call: TRBD1 (5 bases). Between the trimmed V and J ends, which lost 8 bases and 0 bases, there was a span of 14 bases. The germline V gene has CDR1 SGHVS and CDR2 FQNEAQ. The CDR3 is made up of 14 amino acids. The DNA of the CDR3 is TGTGCCAGCGGGCCGGACACCTACTCCTACGAGCAGTACTTC. Translation: CASGPDTYSYEQYF.

V usage is TRBV19 and J usage is TRBJ2-7, with D possibly matching TRBD1 (5 bases). With 3 bases removed from V and 1 base from J, the gap between germline ends came to 13 bases. The CDR3 contains 15 residues. Germline V gives CDR1 LNHDA, CDR2 SQIVND (reference sequence). CDR3 protein: CASSIQGLSSYEQYF. The CDR3 DNA sequence: TGTGCCAGTAGTATTCAGGGCCTCTCATCCTACGAGCAGTACTTC. The variable domain in full, with the rest retrieved from reference TRBV19 and TRBJ2-7, is DGGITQSPKYLFRKEGQNVTLSCEQNLNHDAMYWYRQDPGQGLRLIYYSQIVNDFQKGDIAEGYSVSREKKESFPLTVTSAQKNPTAFYLCASSIQGLSSYEQYFGPGTRLTVT.

The chain combines TRBV29-1 with TRBJ2-2; TRBD1 might be the D (5 bases). Germline V CDR1 and CDR2: SQVTM, ANQGSEA. Trimming took off 0 bases at V and 6 bases at J, with 11 bases between the two ends. This CDR3 is built from 14 residues. CDR3 bases: TGCAGCGTTGAAGATTCTAAAGGGGCCGGGGAGCTGTTTTTT. This translates into CSVEDSKGAGELFF.

This clone was counted a single time. CDR3 DNA sequence: TGTGCCAGCAGCTTGGCTTACGGGACAGGTGGAAACACCATATATTTT. Amino acid sequence: CASSLAYGTGGNTIYF. The chain is built from TRBV7-3 and TRBJ1-3; 8 bases agree with TRBD1. The CDR3 consists of 16 residues. The V segment lost 3 bases and the J segment 3 bases; nucleotides outside the gene matches: 7. Germline CDR1 reads SGHTA; CDR2 reads FQGTGA.

The chain carries TRBV28 and TRBJ2-5; possibly TRBD2 for D (5 bases). Germline CDR1 is MDHEN and CDR2 is SYDVKM. The CDR3 has 14 amino acids. V was clipped by 6 bases and J by 4 bases, with 15 bases between them. The CDR3 loop reads CASSPAGSGETQYF. CDR3 nucleotides: TGTGCCAGCAGCCCGGCGGGTTCAGGAGAGACCCAGTACTTC.

V is TRBV9 and J is TRBJ1-4; 7 nucleotides agree with TRBD1. Germline V CDR1 and CDR2: SGDLS, YYNGEE. This CDR3 is 14 amino acids long. The V segment lost 0 bases and the J segment 8 bases; nucleotides outside the gene matches: 4. The chain's CDR3 is CASSVGSGGEKLFF. The CDR3 DNA reads as TGTGCCAGCAGCGTAGGGTCAGGGGGGGAAAAACTGTTTTTT. Full variable domain (rest looked up from reference TRBV9 and TRBJ1-4): DSGVTQTPKHLITATGQRVTLRCSPRSGDLSVYWYQQSLDQGLQFLIQYYNGEERAKGNILERFSAQQFPDLHSELNLSSLELGDSALYFCASSVGSGGEKLFFGSGTQLSVL.

V gene TRBV14 combines with J gene TRBJ2-3, with D tentatively TRBD1 (6 bases). This CDR3 comprises 14 residues. Trimming pared 4 bases from V and 8 bases from J, leaving 16 bases between. From germline, CDR1 is SGHDN and CDR2 FVKESK. In nucleotides, the CDR3 is TGTGCCAGCAGCCGAGCCACAGGGTGGGCTACGCAGTATTTT. It yields the protein CASSRATGWATQYF.

The chain uses TRBV2 and TRBJ2-1, with unresolved D. The CDR3 totals 13 residues. The germline V and J ends were trimmed by 2 bases and 10 bases, with 12 bases remaining between them. CDR1 and CDR2 (germline): SNHLY, FYNNEI. The CDR3, as DNA: TGTGCCAGCAGTGAATTACAGTTTGGGGAGCAGTTCTTC. Amino acids: CASSELQFGEQFF.